Each of the 23 T cell receptor beta chains below was sequenced from the same sample in a study of cytomegalovirus exposure and HLA in healthy donors. Researchers ran the PCR with 60 Vbeta and 13 Jbeta primers. Profiling relied on immunoSEQ multiplex PCR, and the TCRdb table lists in-frame clones only, not all of them. The table records over 90,000 clones, roughly three quarters of them present only once. What was sequenced was PBMCs. The receptors were sampled from a woman between 55 and 75 years old in good health and CMV-seropositive.

The rearrangement uses TRBV27 and TRBJ2-2; 7 bases are shared with TRBD2. CDR1 is MNHEY, CDR2 SMNVEV, per germline (reference sequence). The CDR3 covers 15 residues. Unmatched junction bases numbered 12, after V lost 8 bases and J lost 6 bases. The CDR3 protein is CASLSYSGGPGELFF. The CDR3, as DNA: TGTGCCAGCCTTTCGTATTCGGGAGGTCCCGGGGAGCTGTTTTTT.

This sequence joins TRBV7-9 and TRBJ1-4; a possible D gene is TRBD1 (5 bases). The germline V gene has CDR1 SEHNR and CDR2 FQNEAQ (reference sequence). CDR3 length: 16 amino acids. V shed 6 bases and J shed 6 bases, with 20 bases lying between them. CDR3 DNA: TGTGCCAGCAGGGACACCGGCATAGGCACGGATGAAAAACTGTTTTTT. Protein product: CASRDTGIGTDEKLFF.

The rearrangement uses TRBV2 and TRBJ1-1; 9 bases agree with TRBD1. CDR3 length: 13 amino acids. The V and J ends lost 6 bases and 5 bases, in that order; junction bases with no gene match: 4. Germline loops: CDR1 SNHLY, CDR2 FYNNEI. The CDR3 protein is CASRGTGRTEAFF. Written as DNA, the CDR3 is TGTGCCAGCAGAGGGACAGGGAGAACTGAAGCTTTCTTT.

The J gene is TRBJ2-7, the V gene TRBV28, with 7 bases identical to TRBD2. The ends lost 6 bases at V and 0 bases at J; junction bases unmatched: 8. This CDR3 region has 15 residues. Germline assignment: CDR1 MDHEN and CDR2 SYDVKM. CDR3 amino acids: CASRAASGNSYEQYF. The CDR3 region has the DNA TGTGCCAGCAGAGCCGCTAGCGGAAACTCCTACGAGCAGTACTTC.

The V call is TRBV5-1, the J call TRBJ2-3, with 7 bases matching TRBD1. Germline lookup yields CDR1 SGHRS and CDR2 YFSETQ. The CDR3 runs to 16 residues. V lost 4 bases to trimming and J lost 4 bases; unmatched junction nucleotides: 12. CDR3 coding DNA: TGCGCCAGCAGCGCCCAAGGGACAGAGATAGCAGATACGCAGTATTTT. Amino acids: CASSAQGTEIADTQYF.

This chain links TRBV11-2 with TRBJ2-7; D is possibly TRBD2 (5 bases). CDR3 length equals 14 residues. CDR1 is SGHAT, CDR2 FQNNGV, per germline. Trimming cost V 5 bases and J 0 bases, with 11 bases left between them. CDR3 protein: CASSLNLASYEQYF. The CDR3 nucleotides read TGTGCCAGCAGCCTAAATCTAGCCTCCTACGAGCAGTACTTC.

The J gene is TRBJ2-7, the V gene TRBV6-1; 12 bases map to TRBD1. V dropped 7 bases and J dropped 3; count of bases not matched to a gene: 4. This CDR3 contains 14 residues. Germline-derived CDR1 and CDR2 are MNHNS and SASEGT. CDR3 loop: CASTRDRGLYEQYF. The CDR3 DNA follows: TGTGCCAGCACTCGGGACAGGGGGCTCTACGAGCAGTACTTC.

The CDR3 DNA reads TGTGCCAGCAGCTTAACGGGACAGATCGATGAGCAGTTCTTC. It encodes CASSLTGQIDEQFF. This rearrangement joins TRBV13 to TRBJ2-1, with 7 bases that match TRBD1. The CDR3 runs to 14 residues. Germline loops: CDR1 PRHDT, CDR2 FYEKMQ (reference sequence). With 2 bases clipped from V and 8 bases from J, the junction kept 6 bases outside the gene matches.

This clone occurred a few times. This chain joins TRBV6-4 and TRBJ2-1; D call uncertain. Germline values: CDR1 MRHNA, CDR2 SNTAGT. The CDR3 contains 16 residues. V was shortened by 3 bases and J by 0 bases, with 12 bases between the two germline ends. CDR3 sequence: CASSEARGYSYNEQFF. CDR3 nucleotides: TGTGCCAGCAGTGAAGCCCGCGGTTACTCCTACAATGAGCAGTTCTTC.

V gene TRBV4-1 combines with J gene TRBJ1-2; 7 bases map to TRBD1. CDR3 size: 14 residues. V lost 4 bases, J lost 8 bases, and 10 bases stayed unmatched. Germline CDR1 reads MGHRA; CDR2 reads YSYEKL. The CDR3 spells CASSLNPGQQGYTF. CDR3 nucleotides: TGCGCCAGCAGCCTTAATCCGGGACAGCAAGGCTACACCTTC.

This clone was detected a few times. V gene TRBV30 combines with J gene TRBJ2-5; the match to TRBD2 covers 8 bases. The CDR3 sequence is 15 residues long. Looked up from germline, CDR1 is GTSNPN and CDR2 is SVGIG (reference sequence). After removal of 1 base from V and 4 bases from J, the junction contained 8 bases not matched to a gene. The CDR3 sequence is CAWSEGSGGRETQYF. CDR3 sequence (DNA): TGTGCCTGGAGTGAGGGGTCGGGAGGGAGAGAGACCCAGTACTTC.

The chain recombines TRBV29-1 with TRBJ1-2; the D gene is possibly TRBD1 (5 bases). Trimming removed 5 bases from V and 4 bases from J, with 20 bases in between. CDR1 SQVTM and CDR2 ANQGSEA come from the germline V gene. The CDR3 runs 15 residues. CDR3 DNA sequence: TGCAGCGTTCTCGTGGCAGGACCCCAGGGCTATGGCTACACCTTC. Translating gives CSVLVAGPQGYGYTF.

In regard to this clone: Germline and junction disagree at one end, which may indicate a read error. J is TRBJ2-7 and V is TRBV7-9; 8 bases are shared with TRBD2. Germline V gene sequence: CDR1 SEHNR, CDR2 FQNEAQ (reference sequence). This CDR3 contains 15 residues. The CDR3 reads CASTLVPGLVDEQYF. The CDR3 DNA reads as TGTGCCAGCACCTTAGTGCCGGGACTAGTTGACGAGCAGTACTTC.

This CDR3 reads CASSQTGDPNTGELFF. The DNA of the CDR3 is TGTGCCAGCTCACAGACAGGGGACCCGAACACCGGGGAGCTGTTTTTT. The chain combines TRBV18 with TRBJ2-2, with 8 bases fitting TRBD1. Germline lookup yields CDR1 KGHSH and CDR2 LQKENI. This CDR3 comprises 16 residues. V shed 4 bases and J 0 bases; nucleotides not matched to a gene: 4.

This clone was detected only once. Here the CDR3 reads CASSVGLAGAEEQFF. The CDR3 DNA reads as TGTGCCAGCAGCGTGGGACTAGCGGGAGCGGAGGAGCAGTTCTTC. The chain employs TRBV5-4 and TRBJ2-1; TRBD2 aligns across 14 bases. CDR1 SGHNT and CDR2 YYREEE come from the germline V gene (reference sequence). The CDR3 contains 15 residues. Trimming at V came to 4 bases and at J to 10 bases, leaving 7 bases not matched to a gene.

CDR3 in amino acids: CASRAGPNYGYTF. CDR3 coding DNA: TGCGCCAGCAGAGCAGGGCCTAACTATGGCTACACCTTC. The chain has TRBV5-1 and TRBJ1-2; a weak D match, TRBD1 (5 bases). The CDR3 totals 13 residues. V was trimmed by 5 bases and J by 0 bases, leaving 8 bases between them. Per germline, CDR1 SGHRS and CDR2 YFSETQ.

The chain recombines TRBV5-1 with TRBJ2-3, with a tentative D call TRBD1 (5 bases). Trimming took off 8 bases at V and 5 bases at J, with 21 bases between the two ends. Germline V gene sequence: CDR1 SGHRS, CDR2 YFSETQ. The CDR3 is 15 residues long. Written as DNA, the CDR3 is TGCGCCAGTCGCAAAGGGGATTCTATTGGAGATACGCAGTATTTT. Translating it yields CASRKGDSIGDTQYF.

Worth noting for this clone: The junction differs from germline at one of its ends, possibly a read error. The chain has TRBV7-9 and TRBJ2-1; weak D call: TRBD2 (6 bases). The CDR3 is made up of 12 amino acids. Germline V lookup: CDR1 SEHNR, CDR2 FQNEAQ (reference sequence). DNA of the CDR3: TGTTCCAGCAGCTTAGGGCGGGACGAGCAGTTCTTC. Translation gives CSSSLGRDEQFF.

This chain uses TRBV30 with TRBJ2-1; D gene uncertain. The CDR3 consists of 12 residues. Germline V gene data show CDR1 as GTSNPN and CDR2 as SVGIG (reference sequence). V gave up 5 bases and J gave up 9 bases, with 14 bases separating them. The CDR3 DNA reads TGTGCCTGGGCCGGGTCCCGCACTGAGCAGTTCTTC. It encodes CAWAGSRTEQFF. Combining the CDR3 with reference TRBV30 and TRBJ2-1 gives the whole variable domain SQTIHQWPATLVQPVGSPLSLECTVEGTSNPNLYWYRQAAGRGLQLLFYSVGIGQISSEVPQNLSASRPQDRQFILSSKKLLLSDSGFYLCAWAGSRTEQFFGPGTRLTVL.

The rearrangement joins TRBV9 to TRBJ2-1; 8 nucleotides agree with TRBD2. The germline CDR1 and CDR2 sequences are SGDLS and YYNGEE. Trimming removed 6 bases from V and 5 bases from J; junction bases left unmatched: 7. The CDR3 has 14 residues. The CDR3 is CASKPSSGNNEQFF. The CDR3 nucleotides are TGTGCCAGCAAACCGAGTAGCGGGAACAATGAGCAGTTCTTC.

The gene calls are TRBV6-5 and TRBJ2-2; a weak D match, TRBD1 (5 bases). The CDR3 loop spans 15 amino acids. V was shortened by 5 bases and J by 0 bases, with 10 bases between the two germline ends. The V gene's germline CDR1 is MNHEY and CDR2 SVGAGI. CDR3: CASSLTGTNTGELFF. Here the CDR3 DNA reads TGTGCCAGCAGTCTTACAGGAACGAACACCGGGGAGCTGTTTTTT.

This rearrangement joins TRBV5-4 to TRBJ2-1; D perhaps matches TRBD1 (5 bases). Germline loops: CDR1 SGHNT, CDR2 YYREEE (reference sequence). V lost 4 bases to trimming and J lost 0 bases, with 17 bases between them. The CDR3 runs 17 residues. CDR3 loop: CASSPGPGRSSYNEQFF. Here the CDR3 DNA reads TGTGCCAGCAGCCCCGGACCAGGGCGAAGCTCCTACAATGAGCAGTTCTTC.

The chain is built from TRBV6-5 and TRBJ2-7; D is perhaps TRBD1 (5 bases). Looked up from germline, CDR1 is MNHEY and CDR2 is SVGAGI. CDR3 size: 15 residues. Trimming cost V 8 bases and J 2 bases, with 19 bases left between them. The CDR3 coding sequence is TGTGCCAGCTTGGACACCACACCTTTTCCCTACGAGCAGTACTTC. Encoded protein: CASLDTTPFPYEQYF.